This entry concerns a single T cell receptor beta chain. Antigen unknown. Some clones are missing from TCRdb's copy, which holds only in-frame ones; the method was immunoSEQ multiplex PCR. There are roughly 16,000 clones in the sample; around four fifths occur only once, and more than 15% lies in the top ten. Patients got ipilimumab 1 mg/kg beginning 14 to 28 days post-transplant. Through week 26, nivolumab 3 mg/kg IV was given weeks 1, 4, 7, 10, then biweekly. The data were taken from a study of ipilimumab plus nivolumab after autologous stem cell transplantation. Broader study findings: Authors suggest TCR repertoire, Treg phenotype and gut microbiota support further study.

CDR3 size: 12 residues. The germline V gene has CDR1 LNHDA and CDR2 SQIVND (reference sequence). Trimming removed 5 bases at V and 4 bases at J, with 5 bases between. The source is a male donor with diffuse large B-cell lymphoma. The gene calls are TRBV19 and TRBJ1-4; D is uncertain. The sequences come from PBMCs, collected in a trial of ipilimumab plus nivolumab as post-transplant consolidation. CDR3 coding DNA: TGTGCCAGTAGTCTGCGTAATGAAAAACTGTTTTTT. It encodes CASSLRNEKLFF.